This entry concerns a single TCR beta chain. Antigen: not known. This specimen belongs to a study of CD8 T cells in ankylosing spondylitis. The germline V gene encodes CDR1 SGHVS and CDR2 FNYEAQ. Trimming shortened V by 4 bases and J by 0 bases, and 9 bases separated the two germline ends. The CDR3 totals 14 residues. Libraries for TCR beta were made by quantitative 5'-RACE with molecular barcodes. TCRdb reprocessed the 5' RACE reads with MiXCR, giving one entry per CDR3 protein. The sample records 400,000 or so distinct CDR3 sequences, roughly 26% being singletons. Study results and limitations: Ankylosing spondylitis blood appeared to be characterized by a TCR beta motif of 7 to 9 highly homologous variants. Peripheral blood samples showed relatively rare disease-linked clones, and these clones were CD8+. Significantly higher representation of disease-linked clones was reported for matched ankylosing spondylitis synovial fluid.

Material for sequencing was blood, either unsorted or a sorted T cell fraction (not recorded which). The sequence derives from a male donor with ankylosing spondylitis. The chain uses TRBV7-6 and TRBJ1-1; D remains unclear. The CDR3 sequence: CASSSWEMNTEAFF. The CDR3 region has the DNA TGTGCCAGCAGCTCCTGGGAAATGAACACTGAAGCTTTCTTT. The entire variable domain, with the rest obtained from reference TRBV7-6 and TRBJ1-1, is as follows: GAGVSQSPRYKVTKRGQDVALRCDPISGHVSLYWYRQALGQGPEFLTYFNYEAQQDKSGLPNDRFSAERPEGSISTLTIQRTEQRDSAMYRCASSSWEMNTEAFFGQGTRLTVV.